Here is one TCR beta chain with its context. The clone's antigen remains unknown. Base qualities are not recorded, but no much larger clone differs from it by a single base. TCRbeta CDR3 regions were amplified from genomic DNA using the immunoSEQ Assay, a bias-controlled multiplex PCR. On the authors' methods: Nucleated cell counts per sample were estimated from amplification of reference gene primers within the assay. To quantify the absolute abundance of each unique TCRbeta CDR3 rearrangement, sequence reads were collapsed and filtered. Productive Simpson clonality was computed per sample as the square root of Simpson's diversity index over productive rearrangements. The clones in this table, taken by TCRdb from immuneACCESS, are in-frame only. Not every clone is retained; where verified, under half of the shortfall comes from an unresolved V gene, and the cause of the rest is unknown. V and J calls and clone size are as listed in that table; D and trimming were resolved from the DNA. The sample records around 200,000 clones, 70% to 90% of which are singletons. Roughly 0.7% of the sample is taken by the ten largest.

This sample stems from a study of blood T cell repertoires in COVID-19 (dated by TCRdb to 2019 to 2021). Background for the entire study: The collaborator samples originated in the United States, Italy and Spain and spanned the acute and convalescent phases of COVID-19. Nearly every sample came with metadata listing a de-identified subject ID, COVID-19 status, age in years and sex. HLA class I and class II types, where available, came from metadata supplied by the sample provider rather than from assay-based typing. The prospective study material was composed of cDNA or gDNA derived from T cells, B-cell-depleted T cells, or PBMCs. The repertoires were released in a freely available public database meant as a resource for research on the immune response to SARS-CoV-2. Samples came from the ongoing ImmuneRACE study (first 160 participants) plus 1,254 subjects from 6 global collaborators. Subjects who had been exposed to COVID-19, were actively infected with it, or had recovered from it provided the deeply sampled blood TCRbeta repertoires that made up the dataset. Broader findings and caveats from the paper: The amount of clinical and demographic metadata varied by source and participant and was provided uncurated.

Based on the germline V gene (reference sequence), the CDR1 and CDR2 sequences are MNHEY and SMNVEV. From the cysteine up to the phenylalanine, the CDR3 has a length of 13 residues. CDR3 DNA only is kept here, 39 bases in frame from base 1. V is trimmed back by 6 bases and J by 6 bases, and the junction contains 5 bases that no gene match accounts for. The collaborating institutions used their own protocols to collect whole blood in K2EDTA tubes. For TCRbeta analysis, collaborator samples were shipped as frozen whole blood, as isolated PBMCs, or as DNA extracted from either sample type. Material for sequencing was peripheral blood. The sequence was obtained from a man aged 35 to 55 with acute or convalescent COVID-19. The receptor chain draws on TRBV27 and TRBJ2-1; TRBD1 fits 7 bases in the junction. The sequenced DNA is TGTGCCAGCAGCCTCTACAGGGGCAATGAGCAGTTCTTC. This encodes CASSLYRGNEQFF.